This TCR beta chain was recorded in a study of OX40 agonist ivuxolimab in advanced cancers. Study-level information: It was ivuxolimab, an agonistic anti-OX40 (CD134) antibody, that patients were treated with.

Assay used: immunoSEQ multiplex PCR; TCRdb lists only in-frame clones, some missing. The sample records roughly 67,000 clones, nearly 95% being singletons. The CDR3 spans 11 residues. The germline gives CDR1 MNHEY, CDR2 SVGAGI. The V gene lost 6 bases and the J gene lost 9 bases, with 9 bases spanning the gap. The sequence was obtained from an adult with an advanced solid tumor such as melanoma, head and neck, liver or kidney cancer. This sequence joins TRBV6-5 and TRBJ2-1; D is possibly TRBD2 (5 bases). This material consisted of CD4+ or CD8+ T cells sorted from blood, taken in a trial of the OX40 agonist ivuxolimab. This CDR3 reads CASRSGREQFF. The CDR3 nucleotides are TGTGCCAGCAGGAGCGGCCGTGAGCAGTTCTTC.